The following is a T cell receptor beta chain sequence with its context. Libraries were prepared by immunoSEQ multiplex PCR; TCRdb keeps only in-frame clonotypes and omits some of them. The sample holds a few hundred thousand clones, roughly 83% seen once. The CDR3 consists of 15 residues. Trimming cost V 4 bases and J 8 bases; bases outside gene matches: 8. Germline-derived CDR1 and CDR2 are SNHLY and FYNNEI. The data are from a study of blood T cell repertoires in COVID-19. Study-wide context: Sites in the United States, Italy and Spain provided acute and convalescent COVID-19 samples.

Sample: peripheral blood. This clonotype originated in a woman aged 50 to 65 with acute or convalescent COVID-19. J is TRBJ2-1 and V is TRBV2, with TRBD1 identical over 10 bases. The CDR3 bases are TGTGCCAGCAGTGCGCACGGGACAGGGGACGATGAGCAGTTCTTC. This translates into CASSAHGTGDDEQFF.